This T cell receptor (beta chain) was recovered during a study of T cell repertoires in cytomegalovirus infection. One entry per CDR3 protein results from TCRdb running MiXCR on the reads. The sample records just over 450,000 distinct CDR3 sequences, more than 40% being singletons. To note about this clonotype: The antigen remains undetermined.

The receptor's source is a human donor in good health (CMV status not recorded). Some clones in this sample may be carry-over from other donors' samples. Sequencing used cultured PBMCs, obtained from culture after CMV antigen stimulation.

The CDR3 sequence is CATNWDSYNEQFF. CDR3 nucleotides: TGTGCAACAAACTGGGACAGTTACAATGAGCAGTTCTTC. The chain uses TRBV6-2 or TRBV6-3 and TRBJ2-1; 7 bases align to TRBD1. CDR3 length equals 13 residues. The germline V gene encodes CDR1 MNHEY and CDR2 SVGEGT.